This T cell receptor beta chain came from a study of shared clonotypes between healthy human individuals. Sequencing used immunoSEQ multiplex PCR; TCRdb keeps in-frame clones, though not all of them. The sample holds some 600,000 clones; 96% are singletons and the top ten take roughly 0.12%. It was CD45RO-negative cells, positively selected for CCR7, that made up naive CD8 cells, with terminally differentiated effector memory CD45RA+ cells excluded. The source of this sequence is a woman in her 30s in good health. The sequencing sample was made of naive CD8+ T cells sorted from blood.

CDR3 loop: CASSQANTEAFF. Written as DNA, the CDR3 is TGCGCCAGCAGCCAAGCGAACACTGAAGCTTTCTTT. The V call is TRBV4-1, the J call TRBJ1-1; no clear D gene. This CDR3 contains 12 residues. Per the germline V gene, CDR1 is MGHRA and CDR2 is YSYEKL. Trimming took 1 base from V and 1 from J, leaving 1 base between them.